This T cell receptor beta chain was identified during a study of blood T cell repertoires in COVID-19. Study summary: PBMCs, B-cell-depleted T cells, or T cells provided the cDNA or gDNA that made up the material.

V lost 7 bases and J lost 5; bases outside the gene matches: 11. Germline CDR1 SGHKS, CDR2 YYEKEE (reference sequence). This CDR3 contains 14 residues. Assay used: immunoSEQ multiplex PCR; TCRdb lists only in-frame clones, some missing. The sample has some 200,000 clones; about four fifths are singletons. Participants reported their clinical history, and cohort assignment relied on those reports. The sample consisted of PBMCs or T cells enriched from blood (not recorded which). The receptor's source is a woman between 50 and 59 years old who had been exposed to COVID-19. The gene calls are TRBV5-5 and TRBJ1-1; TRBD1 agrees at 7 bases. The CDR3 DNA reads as TGTGCCAGCGAGGGCGTCAGGGGGTGGACTGAAGCTTTCTTT. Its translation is CASEGVRGWTEAFF.